A selection of T cell receptor beta chains follows, all from one sample in a study of vaccination effects on CD4 cells after COVID-19. Assay used: immunoSEQ multiplex PCR; TCRdb lists only in-frame clones, some missing. The sample contains around 54,000 clones, around 80% of which appear only once. Which antigens these TCRs recognize remains unknown. Here the sequenced sample was CD4+ T cells from PBMCs cultured with HCoV-229E spike peptides, taken before COVID-19 vaccination. The source of these receptors is a human donor who received a COVID-19 vaccine. Each CDR3 is given with its conserved first and last residue. D genes are given only for firm matches. Some rows mark clone size as missing; the rest say once, few, many or name a class of expanded clone.

cdr3_aa: CATLQGSDRNQPQHF
cdr3_nt: TGTGCCACTCTCCAAGGATCCGACCGCAATCAGCCCCAGCATTTT
j_call: TRBJ1-5
v_call: TRBV6-6
d_call: -
clone_size: -

cdr3_aa: CASSPRPLGHYGYTF
cdr3_nt: TGTGCCAGCAGCCCCCGACCGTTGGGACACTATGGCTACACCTTC
j_call: TRBJ1-2
v_call: TRBV13
d_call: -
clone_size: -

cdr3_aa: CASTRQGNTEAFF
cdr3_nt: TGCGCCAGCACCCGACAGGGGAACACTGAAGCTTTCTTT
j_call: TRBJ1-1
v_call: TRBV5-1
d_call: TRBD1
clone_size: few

cdr3_aa: CATSEGRGGNEQFF
cdr3_nt: TGTGCCACCAGTGAAGGGAGGGGTGGTAATGAGCAGTTCTTC
j_call: TRBJ2-1
v_call: TRBV24-1
d_call: TRBD2
clone_size: once

cdr3_aa: CASSPDRDWQYF
cdr3_nt: TGTGCCAGCAGCCCCGACAGGGATTGGCAGTATTTT
j_call: TRBJ2-3
v_call: TRBV11-2
d_call: TRBD1
clone_size: few

cdr3_aa: CASSLGQGEEKLFF
cdr3_nt: TGCGCCAGCAGCCTTGGACAGGGCGAGGAAAAACTGTTTTTT
j_call: TRBJ1-4
v_call: TRBV5-1
d_call: TRBD1
clone_size: once

cdr3_aa: CASSEAWGTAQKTRFF
cdr3_nt: TGTGCCAGCAGTGAAGCTTGGGGGACAGCCCAAAAAACCCGATTTTTT
j_call: TRBJ2-7
v_call: TRBV6-1
d_call: TRBD1
clone_size: -

cdr3_aa: CASSRDLQETQYF
cdr3_nt: TGCGCCAGCAGTAGGGACCTCCAAGAGACCCAGTACTTC
j_call: TRBJ2-5
v_call: TRBV10-1
d_call: -
clone_size: once

cdr3_aa: CASSPTGVYQETQYF
cdr3_nt: TGCGCCAGCAGCCCGACAGGGGTGTACCAAGAGACCCAGTACTTC
j_call: TRBJ2-5
v_call: TRBV5-1
d_call: TRBD1
clone_size: -

cdr3_aa: CASRGDGTEAFF
cdr3_nt: TGTGCCAGCAGGGGGGATGGCACTGAAGCTTTCTTT
j_call: TRBJ1-1
v_call: TRBV6-5
d_call: -
clone_size: few

cdr3_aa: CASPMAVARPPNTEAFF
cdr3_nt: TGTGCCAGCCCTATGGCTGTCGCCCGCCCGCCGAACACTGAAGCTTTCTTT
j_call: TRBJ1-1
v_call: TRBV5-8
d_call: -
clone_size: -

cdr3_aa: CASTQDPTSGGEQFF
cdr3_nt: TGTGCCAGCACTCAAGACCCCACCTCGGGCGGTGAGCAGTTCTTC
j_call: TRBJ2-1
v_call: TRBV6-4
d_call: -
clone_size: -

cdr3_aa: CASGSPPQGGRETQYF
cdr3_nt: TGTGCTAGTGGTTCCCCCCCGCAGGGGGGCAGGGAGACCCAGTACTTC
j_call: TRBJ2-5
v_call: TRBV12-5
d_call: -
clone_size: -

cdr3_aa: CASTWTSGGFNSPLHF
cdr3_nt: TGTGCCAGCACTTGGACATCAGGGGGCTTTAATTCACCCCTCCACTTT
j_call: TRBJ1-6
v_call: TRBV27
d_call: TRBD1
clone_size: -

cdr3_aa: CAWSPGFYGYTF
cdr3_nt: TGTGCCTGGAGTCCAGGGTTCTATGGCTACACCTTC
j_call: TRBJ1-2
v_call: TRBV30
d_call: -
clone_size: -

cdr3_aa: CASSPLADTQYF
cdr3_nt: TGTGCCAGCAGCCCCTTGGCAGATACGCAGTATTTT
j_call: TRBJ2-3
v_call: TRBV7-2
d_call: -
clone_size: -

cdr3_aa: CASSVEQDPETQYF
cdr3_nt: TGTGCCAGCAGCGTAGAACAGGACCCAGAGACCCAGTACTTC
j_call: TRBJ2-5
v_call: TRBV9
d_call: -
clone_size: -

cdr3_aa: CASSLRGRASYNEQFF
cdr3_nt: TGTGCCAGCAGCTTAAGGGGCAGGGCTTCTTACAATGAGCAGTTCTTC
j_call: TRBJ2-1
v_call: TRBV7-2
d_call: -
clone_size: -

cdr3_aa: CASSQPGQNTGELFF
cdr3_nt: TGCGCCAGCAGTCAACCGGGACAAAACACCGGGGAGCTGTTTTTT
j_call: TRBJ2-2
v_call: TRBV10-2
d_call: -
clone_size: few

cdr3_aa: CASSLVVGWITDTQYF
cdr3_nt: TGCGCCAGCAGCTTGGTGGTAGGGTGGATCACAGATACGCAGTATTTT
j_call: TRBJ2-3
v_call: TRBV5-1
d_call: -
clone_size: once

cdr3_aa: CASSSAGDYNEQFF
cdr3_nt: TGTGCCAGCAGCTCAGCAGGGGACTACAATGAGCAGTTCTTC
j_call: TRBJ2-1
v_call: TRBV5-8
d_call: -
clone_size: -

cdr3_aa: CASSPLSGANSNTEAFF
cdr3_nt: TGTGCCAGCAGCCCTCTGTCAGGAGCTAATTCGAACACTGAAGCTTTCTTT
j_call: TRBJ1-1
v_call: TRBV5-4
d_call: -
clone_size: -

cdr3_aa: CASRTGGTTGELFF
cdr3_nt: TGTGCCAGCAGGACAGGCGGAACCACCGGGGAGCTGTTTTTT
j_call: TRBJ2-2
v_call: TRBV28
d_call: -
clone_size: -

cdr3_aa: CASSLGSVNQETQYF
cdr3_nt: TGCGCCAGCAGCTTGGGATCGGTAAACCAAGAGACCCAGTACTTC
j_call: TRBJ2-5
v_call: TRBV5-1
d_call: -
clone_size: -

cdr3_aa: CASSKVPVTTPRNTIYF
cdr3_nt: TGTGCCAGCAGCAAAGTCCCAGTCACTACTCCCCGAAACACCATATATTTT
j_call: TRBJ1-3
v_call: TRBV21-1
d_call: -
clone_size: -

cdr3_aa: CASSSSGAGEQFF
cdr3_nt: TGTGCCAGCAGTTCTAGCGGGGCCGGGGAGCAGTTCTTC
j_call: TRBJ2-1
v_call: TRBV2
d_call: TRBD2
clone_size: -

cdr3_aa: CASSQDIRTFSTDTQYF
cdr3_nt: TGTGCCAGCAGCCAAGATATAAGGACGTTTAGCACAGATACGCAGTATTTT
j_call: TRBJ2-3
v_call: TRBV3-1/TRBV3-2
d_call: -
clone_size: -

cdr3_aa: CASSLALGLTYNEQFF
cdr3_nt: TGCGCCAGCAGCTTGGCCTTGGGGCTCACCTACAATGAGCAGTTCTTC
j_call: TRBJ2-1
v_call: TRBV5-1
d_call: -
clone_size: few

cdr3_aa: CASSVAGPQEKLFF
cdr3_nt: TGCGCCAGCAGCGTGGCAGGGCCCCAAGAAAAACTGTTTTTT
j_call: TRBJ1-4
v_call: TRBV5-1
d_call: -
clone_size: -

cdr3_aa: CASSPLWGDEKLFF
cdr3_nt: TGTGCCAGTAGTCCCCTCTGGGGGGATGAAAAACTGTTTTTT
j_call: TRBJ1-4
v_call: TRBV19
d_call: -
clone_size: -

cdr3_aa: CASSELGGNTDTQYF
cdr3_nt: TGCGCCAGCAGTGAGTTGGGGGGAAACACAGATACGCAGTATTTT
j_call: TRBJ2-3
v_call: TRBV10-2
d_call: -
clone_size: -

cdr3_aa: CASSPTGSQPQHF
cdr3_nt: TGTGCCAGCAGTCCTACAGGGAGTCAGCCCCAGCATTTT
j_call: TRBJ1-5
v_call: TRBV6-6
d_call: -
clone_size: -

cdr3_aa: CASSGPSGGDNEQFF
cdr3_nt: TGCGCCAGCAGCGGGCCTAGCGGGGGGGACAATGAGCAGTTCTTC
j_call: TRBJ2-1
v_call: TRBV5-1
d_call: TRBD2
clone_size: -

cdr3_aa: CASSQKLGTGELFF
cdr3_nt: TGCGCCAGCAGCCAAAAACTAGGGACCGGGGAGCTGTTTTTT
j_call: TRBJ2-2
v_call: TRBV4-3
d_call: -
clone_size: -

cdr3_aa: CASSYNSPPGWTEAFF
cdr3_nt: TGTGCCAGCAGTTACAACTCGCCCCCGGGTTGGACTGAAGCTTTCTTT
j_call: TRBJ1-1
v_call: TRBV6-5
d_call: -
clone_size: -

cdr3_aa: CASSFGETQYF
cdr3_nt: TGTGCCAGTAGTTTTGGGGAGACCCAGTACTTC
j_call: TRBJ2-5
v_call: TRBV19
d_call: -
clone_size: -

cdr3_aa: CASSWPPRETQYF
cdr3_nt: TGCGCCAGCAGCTGGCCACCAAGAGAGACCCAGTACTTC
j_call: TRBJ2-5
v_call: TRBV5-1
d_call: -
clone_size: -